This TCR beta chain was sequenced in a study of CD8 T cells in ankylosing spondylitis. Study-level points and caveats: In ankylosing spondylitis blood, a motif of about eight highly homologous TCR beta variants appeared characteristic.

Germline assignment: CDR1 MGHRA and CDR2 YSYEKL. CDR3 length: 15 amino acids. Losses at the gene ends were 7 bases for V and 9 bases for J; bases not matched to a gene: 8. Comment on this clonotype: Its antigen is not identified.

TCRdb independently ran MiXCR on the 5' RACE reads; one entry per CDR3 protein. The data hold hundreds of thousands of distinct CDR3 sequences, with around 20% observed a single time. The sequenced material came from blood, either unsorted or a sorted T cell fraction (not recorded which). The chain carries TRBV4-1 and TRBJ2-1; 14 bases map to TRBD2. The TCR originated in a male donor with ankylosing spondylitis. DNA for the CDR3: TGCGCCAGCACCCCGACTAGCGGGGGGGCAGTTGAGCAGTTCTTC. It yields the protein CASTPTSGGAVEQFF.